This T cell receptor (beta chain) was identified during a study of blood T cell repertoires in COVID-19. Study-wide context: Italy, Spain and the United States were the sources of the convalescent and acute COVID-19 samples. From T cells, B-cell-depleted T cells, or PBMCs came the material, which was cDNA or gDNA.

Original analysis: Reference gene primer amplification gave nucleated cell count estimates. TCRdb's table, derived via immunoSEQ multiplex PCR, lists solely in-frame clones and lacks some. That table furnishes V, J and clone size, whereas the DNA furnished D and trimming. This table holds 180,000 or so clones, around 86% found once. This CDR3 has 15 residues. V was clipped by 1 base and J by 2 bases, with 11 bases between them. CDR1 is SGHAT, CDR2 FQNNGV, per germline. What was sequenced was peripheral blood. V and J are TRBV11-2 and TRBJ2-5; possibly TRBD1 for D (6 bases). The source of this sequence is a man aged 35 to 55 with acute or convalescent COVID-19. CDR3 sequence (DNA): TGTGCCAGCAGCTTAGGAGCCCAGGGGCAAGAGACCCAGTACTTC. This sequence encodes CASSLGAQGQETQYF.